Listed below are T cell receptor beta chains from one sample, sequenced in a study of T-cell memory formation after mild COVID-19. TCRdb re-derived calls from the 5' RACE reads in MiXCR, one entry per CDR3 protein. The repertoire holds roughly 480,000 distinct CDR3 sequences, with 20% to 30% as singletons. Sequenced input: PBMCs or a T cell subset sorted from them (not recorded which). The receptors here all came from an adult woman who had mild COVID-19 (a few samples of this study predate the infection). Cell type and time point are not known. Both conserved end residues are part of each CDR3. A D gene is named only where the DNA matches it firmly. Where a row states a size, it is once, few, many or the class of an expanded clone; other rows omit it.

V gene,clone size,CDR3 length,J gene,D gene,CDR3 protein,CDR3 DNA
TRBV7-6,few,16,TRBJ2-2,TRBD1,CASSTLQGANTGELFF,TGTGCCAGCAGCACCCTCCAGGGGGCGAACACCGGGGAGCTGTTTTTT
TRBV7-2,NA,14,TRBJ1-5,NA,CASSLVGADQPHHF,TGTGCCAGCAGCTTAGTAGGGGCCGATCAGCCCCACCATTTT
TRBV7-2,NA,15,TRBJ2-1,NA,CASSWGVSSYNEQFF,TGTGCCAGCAGCTGGGGGGTTAGCTCCTACAATGAGCAGTTCTTC
TRBV10-3,few,12,TRBJ2-7,NA,CAIGNTPYEQYF,TGTGCCATCGGTAACACCCCCTACGAGCAGTACTTC
TRBV29-1,NA,11,TRBJ2-1,NA,CSVVSYNEQFF,TGCAGCGTTGTAAGCTACAATGAGCAGTTCTTC
TRBV7-3,once,16,TRBJ2-3,NA,CASSPVAASSTDTQYF,TGTGCCAGCAGCCCCGTAGCGGCTTCTAGCACAGATACGCAGTATTTT
TRBV7-6,few,14,TRBJ2-5,TRBD2,CASSHGGAWETQYF,TGTGCCAGCAGTCACGGGGGGGCTTGGGAGACCCAGTACTTC
TRBV7-9,NA,15,TRBJ1-1,NA,CASSLVGQGDTEAFF,TGTGCCAGCAGCTTAGTGGGGCAGGGCGACACTGAAGCTTTCTTT
TRBV20-1,NA,15,TRBJ2-1,NA,CSANTGTSSYNEQFF,TGCAGTGCAAATACAGGGACAAGCTCCTACAATGAGCAGTTCTTC
TRBV3-1,few,16,TRBJ2-1,NA,CASSHSGTLAYNEQFF,TGTGCCAGCAGCCATTCCGGGACACTCGCCTACAATGAGCAGTTCTTC
TRBV5-6,NA,15,TRBJ2-7,NA,CASSLRVQPGYEQYF,TGTGCCAGCAGCTTGAGGGTACAACCCGGGTACGAGCAGTACTTC
TRBV7-9,few,14,TRBJ2-5,TRBD1,CASAKTGLQETQYF,TGTGCCAGCGCGAAGACAGGGCTGCAAGAGACCCAGTACTTC
TRBV11-3,few,16,TRBJ2-1,TRBD2,CASSPRLAGAVYEQFF,TGTGCCAGCAGCCCGAGACTAGCGGGGGCGGTTTATGAGCAGTTCTTC
TRBV27,NA,14,TRBJ2-6,NA,CASSSMGAANVMTF,TGTGCCAGCAGTTCTATGGGAGCGGCCAACGTCATGACTTTC
TRBV7-9,NA,16,TRBJ2-7,TRBD1,CASSSARQGSPYEQYF,TGTGCCAGCAGCTCCGCGAGACAGGGTTCCCCCTACGAGCAGTACTTC
TRBV9,NA,14,TRBJ2-5,NA,CASSVVEGAATQYF,TGTGCCAGCAGCGTAGTGGAGGGGGCTGCGACCCAGTACTTC
TRBV7-6,once,15,TRBJ1-1,NA,CASSLVASMNTEAFF,TGTGCCAGCAGCTTAGTTGCGTCGATGAACACTGAAGCTTTCTTT
TRBV3-1,NA,15,TRBJ2-1,TRBD2,CASSQSGRAHNEQFF,TGTGCCAGCAGCCAAAGCGGGAGGGCACACAATGAGCAGTTCTTC
TRBV4-2,few,17,TRBJ2-3,NA,CASSQRIAAGGTDTQYF,TGCGCCAGCAGCCAGAGGATAGCGGCTGGTGGGACAGATACGCAGTATTTT
TRBV12-3/TRBV12-4,few,14,TRBJ1-5,NA,CASSARGGVQPQHF,TGTGCCAGCTCTGCGAGGGGAGGAGTTCAGCCCCAGCATTTT
TRBV4-1,NA,17,TRBJ2-7,TRBD1,CASSQVPPGTGAYEQYF,TGCGCCAGCAGCCAAGTACCCCCCGGGACAGGGGCCTACGAGCAGTACTTC
TRBV12-3/TRBV12-4,few,12,TRBJ2-1,NA,CASRPNRDEQFF,TGTGCCAGCAGACCGAACAGGGATGAGCAGTTCTTC
TRBV6-2/TRBV6-3,few,14,TRBJ2-5,NA,CASIGGESQETQYF,TGTGCCAGCATCGGAGGGGAGTCCCAAGAGACCCAGTACTTC
TRBV7-8,few,16,TRBJ2-7,NA,CASSLTRRTNSYEQYF,TGTGCCAGCAGCTTAACCAGACGGACCAACTCCTACGAGCAGTACTTC
TRBV7-9,few,14,TRBJ1-5,TRBD1,CASSYGQGHQPQHF,TGTGCCAGCAGCTATGGACAGGGCCATCAGCCCCAGCATTTT
TRBV2,NA,15,TRBJ2-2,NA,CASSVGLANTGELFF,TGTGCCAGCAGTGTTGGCCTAGCGAACACCGGGGAGCTGTTTTTT
TRBV20-1,many,15,TRBJ2-2,NA,CSARLKQVTTGELFF,TGCAGTGCTAGACTGAAACAGGTGACCACCGGGGAGCTGTTTTTT
TRBV4-1,few,14,TRBJ2-1,TRBD1,CASSQDRAYVEQFF,TGCGCCAGCAGCCAGGACAGGGCCTATGTTGAGCAGTTCTTC
TRBV20-1,once,15,TRBJ1-1,NA,CSARDYGTASYEAFF,TGCAGTGCTAGAGATTATGGAACAGCCTCCTATGAAGCTTTCTTT
TRBV18,many,15,TRBJ2-3,NA,CASSPGGGHGDTQYF,TGTGCCAGCTCCCCCGGAGGGGGGCACGGGGATACGCAGTATTTT
TRBV7-9,NA,15,TRBJ2-1,TRBD2,CASSPGTTFYNEQFF,TGTGCCAGCAGCCCCGGGACTACCTTCTACAATGAGCAGTTCTTC
TRBV11-3,NA,13,TRBJ1-1,NA,CASSEDSNTEAFF,TGTGCCAGCAGCGAGGACAGCAACACTGAAGCTTTCTTT
TRBV7-9,NA,15,TRBJ2-5,NA,CASSYSRDYQETQYF,TGTGCCAGCAGCTACAGTCGGGACTACCAAGAGACCCAGTACTTC
TRBV6-5,few,13,TRBJ1-1,NA,CASSQEGYTEAFF,TGTGCCAGCAGCCAGGAGGGGTACACTGAAGCTTTCTTT
TRBV6-6,NA,17,TRBJ1-2,TRBD1,CASSSHTWQGAGYGYTF,TGTGCCAGCAGTTCCCATACATGGCAGGGGGCCGGCTATGGCTACACCTTC
TRBV12-3/TRBV12-4,NA,15,TRBJ1-5,TRBD1,CASRRTGDSNQPQHF,TGTGCCAGCAGGCGGACAGGGGATAGCAATCAGCCCCAGCATTTT
TRBV7-9,NA,14,TRBJ1-2,NA,CASTLVGGNYGYTF,TGTGCCAGCACCCTGGTTGGTGGTAACTATGGCTACACCTTC
TRBV7-2,NA,14,TRBJ1-4,NA,CASSTLQGNEKLFF,TGTGCCAGCAGTACGCTCCAGGGGAATGAAAAACTGTTTTTT
TRBV9,NA,14,TRBJ2-1,NA,CASARDAVLGEQFF,TGTGCCAGCGCCCGGGACGCCGTCCTCGGTGAGCAGTTCTTC
TRBV1,few,12,TRBJ2-7,NA,CTSSGSPYEQYF,TGCACCAGCAGCGGATCACCCTACGAGCAGTACTTC
TRBV7-3,NA,13,TRBJ1-3,NA,CASRPPSGNTIYF,TGTGCCAGCAGGCCGCCATCTGGAAACACCATATATTTT
TRBV5-1,NA,14,TRBJ1-2,NA,CASSFQQPNYGYTF,TGCGCCAGCAGCTTCCAGCAGCCTAACTATGGCTACACCTTC
TRBV7-2,NA,16,TRBJ1-6,NA,CASSNPRLEYNSPLHF,TGTGCCAGCAGCAACCCCCGGTTGGAGTATAATTCACCCCTCCACTTT
TRBV20-1,NA,16,TRBJ2-3,TRBD2,CSARDRLAGGLDTQYF,TGCAGTGCTAGAGATAGACTAGCGGGAGGATTGGATACGCAGTATTTT
TRBV19,NA,15,TRBJ2-2,TRBD1,CASSIRGGYTGELFF,TGTGCCAGTAGTATACGAGGGGGCTACACCGGGGAGCTGTTTTTT
TRBV6-5,NA,15,TRBJ2-1,NA,CASSYSGRDYNEQFF,TGTGCCAGCAGTTACTCGGGCAGAGATTACAATGAGCAGTTCTTC
TRBV3-1,many,15,TRBJ2-1,TRBD2,CASSQSGGARNEQFF,TGTGCCAGCAGCCAAAGCGGGGGGGCCAGGAATGAGCAGTTCTTC
TRBV7-2,NA,13,TRBJ2-3,NA,CASRHSVWDTQYF,TGTGCCAGCAGACATTCCGTCTGGGATACGCAGTATTTT
TRBV7-9,NA,13,TRBJ1-2,NA,CASTLRVGYGYTF,TGTGCCAGCACCCTTCGGGTGGGGTATGGCTACACCTTC
TRBV15,NA,14,TRBJ2-7,TRBD2,CATSRVLAGDEQYF,TGTGCCACCAGCAGAGTCCTAGCGGGGGACGAGCAGTACTTC